This note documents a single T cell receptor (beta chain) sequence. Its antigen is unknown. These data are taken from a study of cytomegalovirus exposure and HLA in healthy donors. The V gene end was trimmed by 5 bases and the J gene end by 8 bases; junction bases not matched to a gene: 13. Germline lookup yields CDR1 SEHNR and CDR2 FQNEAQ (reference sequence). The CDR3 contains 15 residues. Study outcomes and limitations: High sensitivity and specificity were reportedly achieved when the classifier diagnosed cytomegalovirus status. Researchers reported that a few CMV-associated chains were confirmed in vitro as CMV antigen-specific. Likely technical artifact: a cluster of highly shared sequence variants. V- and J-gene trimming in TCR beta was tied to a missense DCLRE1C variant by an analysis performed later.

The PCR was carried out with 60 Vbeta primers and 13 Jbeta primers. Sequencing used immunoSEQ multiplex PCR; TCRdb keeps in-frame clones, though not all of them. The table lists approximately 150,000 clones, roughly four fifths of them singletons. Material for sequencing was PBMCs. This chain links TRBV7-9 with TRBJ1-2, with 8 bases that match TRBD1. This TCR derives from a female donor in good health and CMV-seronegative. CDR3 bases: TGTGCCAGCAGCCCTCCCAGGCAGGGGGCGAAGGGCTACACCTTC. This translates into CASSPPRQGAKGYTF.